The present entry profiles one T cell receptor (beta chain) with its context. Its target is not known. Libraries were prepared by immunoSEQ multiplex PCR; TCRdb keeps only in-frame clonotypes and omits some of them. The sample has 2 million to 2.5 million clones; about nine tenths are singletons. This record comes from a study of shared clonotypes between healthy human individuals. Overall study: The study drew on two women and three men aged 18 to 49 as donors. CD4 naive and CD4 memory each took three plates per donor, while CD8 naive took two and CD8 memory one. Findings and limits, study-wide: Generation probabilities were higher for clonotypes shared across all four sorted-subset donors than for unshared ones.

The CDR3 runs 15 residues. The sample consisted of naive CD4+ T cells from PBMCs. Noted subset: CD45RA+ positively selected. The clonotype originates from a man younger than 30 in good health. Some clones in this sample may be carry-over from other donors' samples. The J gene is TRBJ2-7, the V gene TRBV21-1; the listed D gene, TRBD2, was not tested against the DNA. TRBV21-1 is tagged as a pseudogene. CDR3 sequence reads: CASSKVLDLASEQYF. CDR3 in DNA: TGTGCCAGCAGCAAAGTACTAGATCTGGCCAGCGAGCAGTACTTC.